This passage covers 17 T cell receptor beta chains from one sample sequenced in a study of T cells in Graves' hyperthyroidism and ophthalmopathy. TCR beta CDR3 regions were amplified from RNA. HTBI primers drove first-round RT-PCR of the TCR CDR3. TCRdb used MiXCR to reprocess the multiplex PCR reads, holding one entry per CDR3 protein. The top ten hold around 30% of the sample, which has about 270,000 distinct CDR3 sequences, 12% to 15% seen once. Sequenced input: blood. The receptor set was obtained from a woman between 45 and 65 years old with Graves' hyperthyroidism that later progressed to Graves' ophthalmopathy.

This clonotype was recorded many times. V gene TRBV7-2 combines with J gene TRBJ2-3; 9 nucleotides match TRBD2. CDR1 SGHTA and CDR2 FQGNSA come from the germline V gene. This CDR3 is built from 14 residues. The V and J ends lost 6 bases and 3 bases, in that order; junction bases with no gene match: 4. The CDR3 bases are TGTGCCAGCAGAGAGACTAGCGGAACAGATACGCAGTATTTT. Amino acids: CASRETSGTDTQYF. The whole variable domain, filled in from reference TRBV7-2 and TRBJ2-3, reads GAGVSQSPSNKVTEKGKDVELRCDPISGHTALYWYRQSLGQGLEFLIYFQGNSAPDKSGLPSDRFSAERTGGSVSTLTIQRTQQEDSAVYLCASRETSGTDTQYFGPGTRLTVL.

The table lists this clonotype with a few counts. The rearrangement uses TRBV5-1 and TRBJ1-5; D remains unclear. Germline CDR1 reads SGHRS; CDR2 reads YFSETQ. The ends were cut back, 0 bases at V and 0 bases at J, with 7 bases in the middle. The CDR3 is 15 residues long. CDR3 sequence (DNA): TGCGCCAGCAGCTTGGACCCCTATAGCAATCAGCCCCAGCATTTT. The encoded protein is CASSLDPYSNQPQHF.

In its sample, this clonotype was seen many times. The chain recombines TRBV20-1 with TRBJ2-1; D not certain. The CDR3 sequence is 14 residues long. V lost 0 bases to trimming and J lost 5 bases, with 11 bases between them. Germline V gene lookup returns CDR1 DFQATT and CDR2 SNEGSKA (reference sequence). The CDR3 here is CSAREGFHHNEQFF. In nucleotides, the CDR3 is TGCAGTGCTAGAGAGGGATTCCACCACAATGAGCAGTTCTTC.

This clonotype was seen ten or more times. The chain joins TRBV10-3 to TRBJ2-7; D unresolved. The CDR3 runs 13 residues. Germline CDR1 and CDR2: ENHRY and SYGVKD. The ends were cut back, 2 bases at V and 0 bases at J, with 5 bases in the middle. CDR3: CAISEKPSYEQYF. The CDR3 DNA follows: TGTGCCATCAGTGAGAAACCCTCCTACGAGCAGTACTTC.

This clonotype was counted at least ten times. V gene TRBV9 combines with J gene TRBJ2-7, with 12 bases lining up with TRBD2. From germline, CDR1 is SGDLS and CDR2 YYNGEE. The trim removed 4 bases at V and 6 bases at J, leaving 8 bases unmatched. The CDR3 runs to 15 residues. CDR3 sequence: CASSPPSGRVSEQYF. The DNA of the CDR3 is TGTGCCAGCAGCCCACCTAGCGGGAGGGTAAGCGAGCAGTACTTC.

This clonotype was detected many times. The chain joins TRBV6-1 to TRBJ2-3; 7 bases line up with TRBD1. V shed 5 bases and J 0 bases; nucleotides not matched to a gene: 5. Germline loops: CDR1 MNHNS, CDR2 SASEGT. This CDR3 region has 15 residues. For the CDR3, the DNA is TGTGCCAGCAGTTGGACAGGCTCTAGCACAGATACGCAGTATTTT. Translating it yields CASSWTGSSTDTQYF.

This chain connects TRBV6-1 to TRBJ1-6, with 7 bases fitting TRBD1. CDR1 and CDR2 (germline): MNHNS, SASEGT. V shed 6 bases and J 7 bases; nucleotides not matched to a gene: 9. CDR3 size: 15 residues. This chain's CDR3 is CASRFTGTANSPLHF. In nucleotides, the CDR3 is TGTGCCAGCAGGTTTACCGGGACAGCAAATTCACCCCTCCACTTT.

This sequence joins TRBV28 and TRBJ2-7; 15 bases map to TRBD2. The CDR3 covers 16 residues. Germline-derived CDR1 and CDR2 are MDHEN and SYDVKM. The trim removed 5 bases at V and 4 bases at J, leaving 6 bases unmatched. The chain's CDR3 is CASSVPGLAGGYEQYF. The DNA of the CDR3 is TGTGCCAGCAGTGTACCGGGACTAGCGGGAGGTTACGAGCAGTACTTC.

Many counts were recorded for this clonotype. CDR3 amino acids: CASSSVGFNPDAFF. The CDR3 DNA reads TGTGCCAGCAGCTCCGTAGGGTTCAACCCGGACGCTTTCTTT. The V call is TRBV7-2, the J call TRBJ1-1; no reliable D call. The CDR3 spans 14 residues. The V gene's germline CDR1 is SGHTA and CDR2 FQGNSA. V shed 4 bases and J shed 11 bases, with 20 bases lying between them. The whole variable domain, filled in from reference TRBV7-2 and TRBJ1-1, reads GAGVSQSPSNKVTEKGKDVELRCDPISGHTALYWYRQSLGQGLEFLIYFQGNSAPDKSGLPSDRFSAERTGGSVSTLTIQRTQQEDSAVYLCASSSVGFNPDAFFGQGTRLTVV.

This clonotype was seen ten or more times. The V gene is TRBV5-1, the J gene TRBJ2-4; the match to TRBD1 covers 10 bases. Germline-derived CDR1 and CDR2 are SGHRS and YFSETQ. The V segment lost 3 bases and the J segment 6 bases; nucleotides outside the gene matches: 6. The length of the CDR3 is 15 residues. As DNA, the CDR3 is TGCGCCAGCAGCTCCGACAGGGGGCAAGGAAACATTCAGTACTTC. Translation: CASSSDRGQGNIQYF.

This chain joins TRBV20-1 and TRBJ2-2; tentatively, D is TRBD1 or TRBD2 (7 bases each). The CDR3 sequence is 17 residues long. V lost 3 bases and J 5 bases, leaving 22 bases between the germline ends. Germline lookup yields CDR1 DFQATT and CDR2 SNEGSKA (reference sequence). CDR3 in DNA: TGCAGTGCTAGGCAGGGAGGGGGCCCTGATGGGACCGGGGAGCTGTTTTTT. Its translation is CSARQGGGPDGTGELFF.

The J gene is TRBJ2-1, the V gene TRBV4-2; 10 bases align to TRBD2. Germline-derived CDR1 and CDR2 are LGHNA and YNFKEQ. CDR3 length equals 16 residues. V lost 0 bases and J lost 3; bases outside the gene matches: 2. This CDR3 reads CASSQDRTSGYNEQFF. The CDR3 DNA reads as TGTGCCAGCAGCCAAGACAGGACTAGCGGCTACAATGAGCAGTTCTTC.

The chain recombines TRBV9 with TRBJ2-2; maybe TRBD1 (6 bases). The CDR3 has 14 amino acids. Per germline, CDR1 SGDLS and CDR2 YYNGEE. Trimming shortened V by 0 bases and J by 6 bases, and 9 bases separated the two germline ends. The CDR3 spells CASSVGDTPGELFF. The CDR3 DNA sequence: TGTGCCAGCAGCGTAGGGGACACCCCCGGGGAGCTGTTTTTT.

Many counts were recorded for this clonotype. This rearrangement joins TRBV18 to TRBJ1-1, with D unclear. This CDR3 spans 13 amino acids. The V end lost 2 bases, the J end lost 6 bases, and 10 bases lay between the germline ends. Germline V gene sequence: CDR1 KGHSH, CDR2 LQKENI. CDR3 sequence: CASSPSKVSEAFF. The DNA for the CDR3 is TGTGCCAGCTCACCATCTAAGGTGTCTGAAGCTTTCTTT. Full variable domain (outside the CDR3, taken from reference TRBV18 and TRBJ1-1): NAGVMQNPRHLVRRRGQEARLRCSPMKGHSHVYWYRQLPEEGLKFMVYLQKENIIDESGMPKERFSAEFPKEGPSILRIQQVVRGDSAAYFCASSPSKVSEAFFGQGTRLTVV.

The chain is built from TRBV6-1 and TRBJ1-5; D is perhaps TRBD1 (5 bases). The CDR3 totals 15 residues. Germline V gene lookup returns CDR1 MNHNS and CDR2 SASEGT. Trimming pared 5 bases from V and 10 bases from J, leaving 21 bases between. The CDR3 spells CASSRLGGAQHPQHF. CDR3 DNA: TGTGCCAGCAGTCGCCTGGGTGGGGCGCAGCACCCCCAGCATTTT.

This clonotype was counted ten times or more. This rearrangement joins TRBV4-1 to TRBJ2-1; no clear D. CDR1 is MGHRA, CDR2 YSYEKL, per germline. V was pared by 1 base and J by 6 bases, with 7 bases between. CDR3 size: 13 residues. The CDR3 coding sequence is TGCGCCAGCAGCCAAGCGGCCGGCAATGAGCAGTTCTTC. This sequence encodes CASSQAAGNEQFF.

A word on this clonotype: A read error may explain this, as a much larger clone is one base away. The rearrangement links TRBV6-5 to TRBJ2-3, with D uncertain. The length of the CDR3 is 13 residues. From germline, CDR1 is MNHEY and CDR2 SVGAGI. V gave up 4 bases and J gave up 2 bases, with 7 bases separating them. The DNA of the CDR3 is TGTGCCAGCAGTTTGGAATACACAGATACGCAGTATTTT. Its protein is CASSLEYTDTQYF.